This TCR beta chain stems from a study of blood T cell repertoires in COVID-19. Study in general: The United States, Italy and Spain supplied acute and convalescent COVID-19 samples. The analysed material was cDNA or gDNA that came from T cells, B-cell-depleted T cells, or PBMCs.

Authors' data handling: Counts of nucleated cells, estimated from reference gene primer amplification, were obtained. Sequenced by immunoSEQ multiplex PCR; TCRdb stores in-frame clones only, minus some. That table furnishes V, J and clone size, whereas the DNA furnished D and trimming. In the table there are some 26,000 clones, over 55% of which are singletons. The CDR3 is 13 residues long. V was cut by 0 bases and J by 2 bases, with 4 bases left in between. Looked up from germline, CDR1 is SGHRS and CDR2 is YFSETQ. With respect to this clone: The sample holds other DNA sequences that translate to the same CDR3.

The receptor's source is an elderly woman with acute or convalescent COVID-19. The genes are TRBV5-1 and TRBJ2-3, with D hard to call. The source material was peripheral blood. The CDR3 spells CASSLASTDTQYF. The CDR3 coding sequence is TGCGCCAGCAGCTTGGCCTCCACAGATACGCAGTATTTT. The complete variable domain, with remaining parts taken from reference TRBV5-1 and TRBJ2-3, reads KAGVTQTPRYLIKTRGQQVTLSCSPISGHRSVSWYQQTPGQGLQFLFEYFSETQRNKGNFPGRFSGRQFSNSRSEMNVSTLELGDSALYLCASSLASTDTQYFGPGTRLTVL.